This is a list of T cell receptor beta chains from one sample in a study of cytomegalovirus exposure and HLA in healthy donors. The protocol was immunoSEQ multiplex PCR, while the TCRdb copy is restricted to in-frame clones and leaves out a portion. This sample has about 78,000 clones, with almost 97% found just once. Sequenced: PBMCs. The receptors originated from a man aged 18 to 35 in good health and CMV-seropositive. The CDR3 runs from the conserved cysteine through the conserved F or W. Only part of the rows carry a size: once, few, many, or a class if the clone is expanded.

CASSQGTLKSGELFF	TRBJ2-2	TRBV4-1	NA
CASSLFPPLTGANVLTF	TRBJ2-6	TRBV27	NA
CASSIHSYGYTF	TRBJ1-2	TRBV19	NA
CASSGTGDTDTQYF	TRBJ2-3	TRBV25-1	NA
CASSFRGSGQNIQYF	TRBJ2-4	TRBV7-2	NA
CASSLRSGPYEQYF	TRBJ2-7	TRBV5-5	NA
CASSADISYGYTF	TRBJ1-2	TRBV7-2	NA
CASSEAGDGDTQYF	TRBJ2-3	TRBV6-1	NA
CASSVAVRDTGELFF	TRBJ2-2	TRBV9	NA
CASSQGLAAEGREQYF	TRBJ2-7	TRBV5-1	NA
CATSRNSRGNQPQHF	TRBJ1-5	TRBV15	NA
CASSLASVAGAYEQYF	TRBJ2-7	TRBV7-2	NA
CAISTSLGGSTGELFF	TRBJ2-2	TRBV10-3	NA
CASSQVGGLAGGRTGELFF	TRBJ2-2	TRBV4-1	NA
CASSVADEQFF	TRBJ2-1	TRBV6-5	NA
CSVSWTDTQYF	TRBJ2-3	TRBV20-1	NA
CASKNGLQSGYTF	TRBJ1-2	TRBV27	NA
CASSTDTLYPYEQYF	TRBJ2-7	TRBV11-2	NA
CASSLSYEQYF	TRBJ2-7	TRBV2	few
CASSYLGESAFF	TRBJ1-1	TRBV6-5	NA
CAWTVSRGRSYEQYF	TRBJ2-7	TRBV30	NA
CAISPPSGRTDTQYF	TRBJ2-3	TRBV10-3	NA
CASSAGVAGWGDTQYF	TRBJ2-3	TRBV7-2	NA